This T cell receptor (beta chain) was documented in a study of blood T cell repertoires in COVID-19. The length of the CDR3 is 16 residues. The ends lost 1 base at V and 4 bases at J; junction bases unmatched: 8. Germline CDR1 LGHDT, CDR2 YNNKEL (reference sequence). In the authors' methods: Cell counts per sample came from amplifying reference gene primers. Sequencing was performed with immunoSEQ multiplex PCR; in TCRdb, only in-frame clones are kept and a portion is missing. The V and J calls and clone size come from that table; D and trimming were worked out from the DNA. The profile shows 150,000 to 200,000 clones, roughly 90% of them singletons. Membership in each cohort depended on participant-reported clinical history.

This receptor was obtained from a woman aged 18 to 35 who had recovered from COVID-19. The sample comprised PBMCs or T cells enriched from blood (not recorded which). The chain carries TRBV3-1 (or the pseudogene TRBV3-2) and TRBJ2-7, with TRBD2 identical over 9 bases. The CDR3 loop reads CASSQAAVAGVYEQYF. Written as DNA, the CDR3 is TGTGCCAGCAGCCAAGCAGCGGTAGCGGGAGTATACGAGCAGTACTTC.